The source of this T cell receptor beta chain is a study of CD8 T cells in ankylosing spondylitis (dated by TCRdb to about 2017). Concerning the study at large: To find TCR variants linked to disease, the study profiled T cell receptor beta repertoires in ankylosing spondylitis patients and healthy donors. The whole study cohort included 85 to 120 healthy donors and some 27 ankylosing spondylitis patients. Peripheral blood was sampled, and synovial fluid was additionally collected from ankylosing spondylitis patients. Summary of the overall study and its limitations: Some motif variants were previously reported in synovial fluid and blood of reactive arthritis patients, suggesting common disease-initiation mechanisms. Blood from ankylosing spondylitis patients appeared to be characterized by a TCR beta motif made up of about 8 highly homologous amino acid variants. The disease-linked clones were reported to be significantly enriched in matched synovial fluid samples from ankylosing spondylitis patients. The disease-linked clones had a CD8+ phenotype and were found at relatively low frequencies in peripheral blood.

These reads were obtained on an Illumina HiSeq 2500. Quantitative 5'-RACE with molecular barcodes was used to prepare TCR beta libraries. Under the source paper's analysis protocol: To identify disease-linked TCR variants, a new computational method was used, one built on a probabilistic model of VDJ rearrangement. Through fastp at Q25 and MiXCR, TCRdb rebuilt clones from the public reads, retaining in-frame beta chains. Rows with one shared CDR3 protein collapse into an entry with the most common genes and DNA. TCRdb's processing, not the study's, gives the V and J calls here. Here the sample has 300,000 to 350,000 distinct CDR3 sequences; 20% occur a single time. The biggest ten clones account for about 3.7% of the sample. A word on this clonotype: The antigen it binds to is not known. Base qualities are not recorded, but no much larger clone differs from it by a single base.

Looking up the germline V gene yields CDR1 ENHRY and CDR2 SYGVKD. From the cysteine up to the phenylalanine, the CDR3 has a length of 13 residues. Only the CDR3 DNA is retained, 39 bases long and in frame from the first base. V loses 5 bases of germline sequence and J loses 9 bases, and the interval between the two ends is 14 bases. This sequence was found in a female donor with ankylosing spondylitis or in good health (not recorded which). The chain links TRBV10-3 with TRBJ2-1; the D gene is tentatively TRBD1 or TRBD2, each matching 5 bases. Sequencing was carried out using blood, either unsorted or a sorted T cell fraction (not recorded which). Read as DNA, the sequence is TGTGCCATCAGTCCGGGACCAGCTGGTGAGCAGTTCTTC. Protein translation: CAISPGPAGEQFF.